The rows below give T cell receptor beta chains drawn from one sample of a study of cytomegalovirus exposure and HLA in healthy donors. Profiled with immunoSEQ multiplex PCR; TCRdb holds only in-frame clones, not every one. In the table there are about 110,000 clones, roughly 67% of which are singletons. Material for sequencing was PBMCs. These TCRs come from a man aged 35 to 55 in good health and CMV-seronegative. Each CDR3 is given with its conserved first and last residue. A D gene is named only where the DNA matches it firmly. Some rows have no size entry. The others give once, few or many, or a class for an expanded clone.

D gene,V gene,clone size,J gene,CDR3 DNA,CDR3 protein
TRBD2,TRBV7-2,NA,TRBJ2-1,TGTGCCAGCAGCTTAGCGGGAGCGGGGGGGAAATATGAGCAGTTCTTC,CASSLAGAGGKYEQFF
NA,TRBV29-1,NA,TRBJ1-6,TGCAGCGTTCCGACTGATCACTACCGGTGGGACTTT,CSVPTDHYRWDF
NA,TRBV7-2,NA,TRBJ2-1,TGTGCCAGCAGCTTAGTCGGGAGTGAGCAGTTCTTC,CASSLVGSEQFF
NA,TRBV6-6,NA,TRBJ2-7,TGTGCCAGCAGTTTGGGAGTACATTCCTACGAGCAGTACTTC,CASSLGVHSYEQYF
TRBD2,TRBV28,NA,TRBJ2-1,TGTGCCAGCAGTCTTCAAGCGGGGGGGCCTGCTGAGCAGTTCTTC,CASSLQAGGPAEQFF
TRBD1,TRBV7-3,NA,TRBJ2-1,TGTGCCAGCAGCCTGGGGGGACAGGCGGGGCAGTTCTTC,CASSLGGQAGQFF
TRBD2,TRBV7-3,NA,TRBJ2-1,TGTGCCAGCAGCTTAGCGGGACTAGCGGGGTCCAATGAGCAGTTCTTC,CASSLAGLAGSNEQFF
NA,TRBV11-1,few,TRBJ2-1,TGTGCCAGCAGCTTTCTCGGCAGGGGTTCCCAGGGGAATGAGCAGTTCTTC,CASSFLGRGSQGNEQFF
TRBD1,TRBV7-9,NA,TRBJ1-1,TGTGCCAGCAGCCCCCGGGACAGGGGACTGAACACTGAAGATTTCTTT,CASSPRDRGLNTEDFF
NA,TRBV6-5,NA,TRBJ1-2,TGTGCCAGCAGCCCCGCGGCAAACTATGGCTACACCTTC,CASSPAANYGYTF
TRBD2,TRBV5-1,NA,TRBJ2-5,TGCGCCAGCAGCTTGCAACTAGCGGGGAGTATTCTGCAAGAGACCCAGTACTTC,CASSLQLAGSILQETQYF
NA,TRBV6-5,NA,TRBJ1-3,TGTGCCAGCAGTTACTCATGGGCCTCTGGAAACACCATATATTTT,CASSYSWASGNTIYF
NA,TRBV7-9,once,TRBJ1-1,TGTGCCAGCAGCGTAATCGACTCGGAGGATGCTTTCTTT,CASSVIDSEDAFF
NA,TRBV12-2,NA,TRBJ2-3,TGTGCAAGTCGCTTAACCGAGGTAGCAGATACGCAGTATTTT,CASRLTEVADTQYF
NA,TRBV19,NA,TRBJ2-7,TGTGCCAGTAGTCCCACAGGGGCGGGGGAGCAGTACTTC,CASSPTGAGEQYF
NA,TRBV7-2,NA,TRBJ1-6,TGTGCCAGCAGCTCAGGGCTCTGCGCCCTCCACTTT,CASSSGLCALHF
NA,TRBV7-2,NA,TRBJ2-2,TGTGCCAGCAGCTTAACACAAATTAACACCGGGGAGCTGTTTTTT,CASSLTQINTGELFF
NA,TRBV2,few,TRBJ2-7,TGTGCCAGCGCACGGGACACCCGATCCTACGAGCAGTACTTC,CASARDTRSYEQYF
NA,TRBV19,NA,TRBJ2-1,TGTGCCAGTAACCGGGGGTGGGACAATGAGCAGTTCTTC,CASNRGWDNEQFF
TRBD2,TRBV6-4,many,TRBJ2-1,TGTGCCAGCAGTGTCGGGACTAGCGGGGGGGCCGGGGAGCAGTTCTTC,CASSVGTSGGAGEQFF
TRBD1,TRBV5-1,NA,TRBJ2-3,TGCGCCAGCAGCCAGACAGGGGGCGCAGATACGCAGTATTTT,CASSQTGGADTQYF
NA,TRBV25-1,NA,TRBJ1-1,TGTGCCAGCAGTGGGCTACAGGGAAGAGCTTTCTTT,CASSGLQGRAFF
TRBD1,TRBV19,once,TRBJ2-2,TGTGCCAGTAGCCCGGGACAGACAAACACCGGGGAGCTGTTTTTT,CASSPGQTNTGELFF
NA,TRBV11-3,NA,TRBJ2-7,TGTGCCAGCAGCTCCCGGGACAACAGCGTGGGCGAGCAGTACTTC,CASSSRDNSVGEQYF
TRBD1,TRBV9,NA,TRBJ2-7,TGTGCCAGCAGCGTAGGGGGACAGAACCTCTACGAGCAGTACTTC,CASSVGGQNLYEQYF
NA,TRBV7-8,few,TRBJ1-4,TGTGCCAGCAATCCCGGGGGAACTAATGAAAAACTGTTTTTT,CASNPGGTNEKLFF
TRBD1,TRBV6-6,NA,TRBJ2-2,TGTGCCATCCAACAGGGGTACACCGGGGAGCTGTTTTTT,CAIQQGYTGELFF
NA,TRBV23-1,NA,TRBJ2-1,TGCGCCAGCAGTCTTTCGGTATCGACTGGTAGCAATGAGCAGTTCTTC,CASSLSVSTGSNEQFF
NA,TRBV7-2,NA,TRBJ2-2,TGTGCCAGCAGTGCAGGGGTTCTGGACACCGGGGAGCTGTTTTTT,CASSAGVLDTGELFF
NA,TRBV4-1,NA,TRBJ2-1,TGCGCCAGCAGCCAAGTTACAGGGAGGGAACACAATGAGCAGTTCTTC,CASSQVTGREHNEQFF
NA,TRBV4-1,NA,TRBJ2-7,TGCGCCAGCAGCCAAGTTCTTAACAGGGACACCTACGAGCAGTACTTC,CASSQVLNRDTYEQYF
NA,TRBV6-5,few,TRBJ2-7,TGTGCCAGCCGCACAGGGACCGAGCAGTACTTC,CASRTGTEQYF
NA,TRBV7-2,NA,TRBJ2-2,TGTGCCAGCAGCGCCAGGAGGGTCGGGGAGCTGTTTTTT,CASSARRVGELFF
NA,TRBV19,NA,TRBJ1-1,TGTGCCAGTAGTATAGCGAGAGGGAACACTGAAGCTTTCTTT,CASSIARGNTEAFF
NA,TRBV7-9,NA,TRBJ1-6,TGTGCCAGCAGCTTAGGAGGGAATTCACCCCTCCACTTT,CASSLGGNSPLHF
NA,TRBV18,NA,TRBJ2-7,TGTGCCAGCTCTCCGGGCCACGGGGAAGCCTACGAGCAGTACTTC,CASSPGHGEAYEQYF
TRBD2,TRBV5-8,NA,TRBJ2-3,TGTGCCAGCAGCTTGGATTTAGCGGGGGGGCCAGATACGCAGTATTTT,CASSLDLAGGPDTQYF
TRBD2,TRBV7-2,NA,TRBJ2-4,TGTGCCAGCAGCTCGGATGGTAGCGGGGTAAACATTCAGTACTTC,CASSSDGSGVNIQYF
TRBD1,TRBV10-3,NA,TRBJ2-5,TGTGCCATCAGGGGACAGGGGGAGACCCAGTACTTC,CAIRGQGETQYF
NA,TRBV6-1,NA,TRBJ2-5,TGTGCCAGCAGTGATCGCGGATGGCAGTACTTC,CASSDRGWQYF
NA,TRBV5-1,NA,TRBJ2-2,TGCGCCAGCAGCTTGCAACCGGGAACCGGGGAGCTGTTTTTT,CASSLQPGTGELFF
TRBD1,TRBV5-6,NA,TRBJ2-7,TGTGCCAGCAGCTTGTTAAAGGGGGCCTCCTACGAGCAGTACTTC,CASSLLKGASYEQYF
TRBD1,TRBV7-8,NA,TRBJ2-7,TGTGCCAGCAGCTTGACAGGGGGCGTCTACGAGCAGTACTTC,CASSLTGGVYEQYF
TRBD1,TRBV13,NA,TRBJ1-2,TGTGCCAGCAGTCGGAAGTCGGGGACAGGTTCCAACTATGGCTACACCTTC,CASSRKSGTGSNYGYTF
TRBD1,TRBV27,NA,TRBJ2-7,TGTGCCAGCAGTTTAGACAGGGGAGCTTACGAGCAGTACTTC,CASSLDRGAYEQYF
NA,TRBV6-1,NA,TRBJ1-2,TGTGCCATCAATAACAGGGACGATGGCTACACCTTC,CAINNRDDGYTF
TRBD1,TRBV19,NA,TRBJ2-5,TGTGCCAGTAGTATTCCAGGGGGCGGAGAGACCCAGTACTTC,CASSIPGGGETQYF
NA,TRBV19,NA,TRBJ2-7,TGTGCCAGTAGTATAGACGGGCAGGGGTCCTACGAGCAGTACTTC,CASSIDGQGSYEQYF
TRBD2,TRBV7-7,few,TRBJ2-5,TGTGCTAGCAGCTTAGTTAGCGGGGGGACCCAAGAGACCCAGTACTTC,CASSLVSGGTQETQYF
NA,TRBV25-1,few,TRBJ1-1,TGTGCCAGCAGTGACTTTGACAGCAAAACTGAAGCTTTCTTT,CASSDFDSKTEAFF
NA,TRBV19,few,TRBJ1-5,TGTGCCAGTAGTATTACAGGGACCCAGCCCCAGCATTTT,CASSITGTQPQHF
TRBD2,TRBV19,NA,TRBJ2-5,TGTGCCACTGGGAGGGAGGGAGAGACCCAGTACTTC,CATGREGETQYF
TRBD1,TRBV4-1,NA,TRBJ2-1,TGCGCCAGCAGCCAAAGGGGACAGGGAAACAATGAGCAGTTCTTC,CASSQRGQGNNEQFF
NA,TRBV4-1,few,TRBJ1-4,TGCGCCAGCAGCGGAATACAGGGAGATGGTGAAAAACTGTTTTTT,CASSGIQGDGEKLFF
TRBD1,TRBV19,NA,TRBJ1-3,TGTGCCAGTTCACCGGGACAGCAAATATATTTT,CASSPGQQIYF